The present T cell receptor beta chain was sequenced within a study of a mutant IDH1 vaccine in newly diagnosed glioma. This table comes from immunoSEQ multiplex PCR, and its TCRdb copy is limited to in-frame clones, with some not included. The table includes 60,000 to 65,000 clones, about four fifths detected once. The CDR3 sequence is 15 residues long. Germline V gene data show CDR1 as MNHEY and CDR2 as SVGAGI. Specified time point: week 47, end of study. Each vaccine dose was 300 ug of mutant IDH1 20-mer peptide, with topical imiquimod. As for this clone: As yet, its antigen is unknown.

This chain links TRBV6-5 with TRBJ2-5; 8 positions match TRBD1. The J call may not be correct, given that the DNA end is closer to TRBJ2-7. This clonotype was sampled from a man aged 30 to 45 with glioma. The sample was PBMCs, taken from a glioma patient whose treatment included an IDH1 peptide vaccine. DNA of the CDR3: TGTGCCAGCACCCCTCGACAGGGGAGCTCCTACGAGCAGTACTTC. Its protein is CASTPRQGSSYEQYF.